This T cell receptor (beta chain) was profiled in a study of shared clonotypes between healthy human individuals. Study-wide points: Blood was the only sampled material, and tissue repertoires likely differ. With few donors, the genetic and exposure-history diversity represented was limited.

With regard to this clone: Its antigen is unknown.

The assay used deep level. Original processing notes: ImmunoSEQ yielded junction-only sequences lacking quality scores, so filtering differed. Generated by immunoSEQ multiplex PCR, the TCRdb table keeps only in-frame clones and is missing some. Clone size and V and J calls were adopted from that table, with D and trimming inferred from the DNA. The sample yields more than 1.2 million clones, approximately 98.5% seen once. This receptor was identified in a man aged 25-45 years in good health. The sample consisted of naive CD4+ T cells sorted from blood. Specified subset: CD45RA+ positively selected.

CDR3 DNA: TGTGCCAGCAGCTTAGCCGGCCAGGGACAGGGGGCGAGCACCGGGGAGCTGTTTTTT. Translating it yields CASSLAGQGQGASTGELFF. The chain uses TRBV7-9 and TRBJ2-2; 12 positions agree with TRBD1. Trimming removed 0 bases from V and 4 bases from J; junction bases left unmatched: 9. Germline CDR1 reads SEHNR; CDR2 reads FQNEAQ (reference sequence). This CDR3 is built from 19 residues.